This TCR beta chain was identified in a study of vaccination effects on CD4 cells after COVID-19. Study-level information: Every participant took two doses of the BNT162b2 or mRNA-1273 vaccine.

Germline CDR1 is LGHDT and CDR2 is YNNKEL (reference sequence). Unmatched junction bases numbered 4, after V lost 4 bases and J lost 1 base. This CDR3 region has 14 residues. The study, taken as a whole, reports: By a late point after vaccination, infection- and vaccine-induced clones had shrunk markedly through clonal contraction.

Sequencing used immunoSEQ multiplex PCR; TCRdb keeps in-frame clones, though not all of them. This table holds about 27,000 clones, roughly two thirds found once. Antigen-specific CD4+ T cells were first expanded with viral peptide pools by the ViraFEST assay and only then sequenced. With more than 9 days of culture completed, CD4+ T cells were isolated. Nucleocapsid antibodies stayed negative before and after vaccination, showing no earlier SARS-CoV-2 infection. Comment on this clone: Antigen: not known.

The chain recombines TRBV3-1 (or the pseudogene TRBV3-2) with TRBJ2-7; 7 bases map to TRBD2. The specimen was CD4+ T cells from PBMCs cultured with SARS-CoV-2 spike peptides, collected before COVID-19 vaccination. The sequence came from a human donor who received a COVID-19 vaccine. The CDR3 is CASSRGEGSYEQYF. CDR3 DNA: TGTGCCAGCAGCCGGGGGGAGGGTTCCTACGAGCAGTACTTC.